These T cell receptor beta chains were read from a single sample in a study of shared clonotypes between healthy human individuals. TCRdb's table, derived via immunoSEQ multiplex PCR, lists solely in-frame clones and lacks some. The top ten hold roughly 1.7% of the sample, which has millions of clones, around 93% seen once. Sequences were obtained from naive CD8+ T cells from PBMCs. The origin of the receptors is a man aged 18 to 35 in good health. Some clones in this sample may be carry-over from other donors' samples. The CDR3 runs from the conserved cysteine through the conserved F or W. The order of the fields is V gene, clone size, CDR3 protein. Size values are once, few and many counts, or a class for expanded clones, and some rows have none.

v_call: TRBV7-2; clone_size: .; cdr3_aa: CASSLVAGGNYEQYF
v_call: TRBV5-5; clone_size: once; cdr3_aa: CASSLQGNQPQHF
v_call: TRBV19; clone_size: once; cdr3_aa: CASSAQGMTGELFF
v_call: TRBV28; clone_size: .; cdr3_aa: CASSLLSGALTDTQYF
v_call: TRBV27; clone_size: .; cdr3_aa: CASTPQRGWETQYF
v_call: TRBV29-1; clone_size: few; cdr3_aa: CSVYLGESNEKLFF
v_call: TRBV19; clone_size: .; cdr3_aa: CASSAGTGFYEQYF
v_call: TRBV6-5; clone_size: .; cdr3_aa: CASSYQGVIDEQFF
v_call: TRBV5-1; clone_size: .; cdr3_aa: CASSLALRGAYEQYF
v_call: TRBV6-1; clone_size: .; cdr3_aa: CASSPWTSLTYEQYF
v_call: TRBV14; clone_size: .; cdr3_aa: CASSQVRLEEQFF
v_call: TRBV27; clone_size: few; cdr3_aa: CASSLQGGNQPQHF
v_call: TRBV5-1; clone_size: .; cdr3_aa: CASSGDVGTYNEQFF
v_call: TRBV5-1; clone_size: .; cdr3_aa: CATSWGVSSYNEQFF
v_call: TRBV11-3; clone_size: .; cdr3_aa: CASSPNSGKQETQYF
v_call: TRBV4-3; clone_size: .; cdr3_aa: CASSQGRETYEQYF
v_call: TRBV6-1; clone_size: .; cdr3_aa: CASSASTEAFF
v_call: TRBV9; clone_size: few; cdr3_aa: CASSVGLSSYEQYF
v_call: TRBV5-5; clone_size: .; cdr3_aa: CASSLSGTVLNNTEAFF
v_call: TRBV7-9; clone_size: once; cdr3_aa: CASSFPTVMDEQFF
v_call: TRBV27; clone_size: .; cdr3_aa: CASSFRQDNTGELFF
v_call: TRBV27; clone_size: .; cdr3_aa: CASSLPGAGEQFF
v_call: TRBV27; clone_size: .; cdr3_aa: CASTIRRGGTEAFF
v_call: TRBV27; clone_size: .; cdr3_aa: CASSLSAGARIGELFF
v_call: TRBV27; clone_size: once; cdr3_aa: CASSLQGQGGYEQYF
v_call: TRBV7-9; clone_size: .; cdr3_aa: CASSLAGTEAFF
v_call: TRBV15; clone_size: .; cdr3_aa: CATGKTTPNYGYTF
v_call: TRBV7-9; clone_size: .; cdr3_aa: CASSPGTPEAFF
v_call: TRBV4-3; clone_size: .; cdr3_aa: CASSQGWARNTIYF
v_call: TRBV7-2; clone_size: .; cdr3_aa: CASRSRWGRETQYF
v_call: TRBV10-3; clone_size: .; cdr3_aa: CATIAGGAPTNTDTQYF
v_call: TRBV6-1; clone_size: .; cdr3_aa: CASSEGQGAYEQYF
v_call: TRBV30; clone_size: .; cdr3_aa: CAWKGTRIRPDTQYF
v_call: TRBV27; clone_size: .; cdr3_aa: CASSLRGTAYEQYF
v_call: TRBV27; clone_size: .; cdr3_aa: CASSLGGKYTEAFF
v_call: TRBV7-9; clone_size: .; cdr3_aa: CASSLVAGTEAFF
v_call: TRBV29-1; clone_size: .; cdr3_aa: CSVLPDVRTAQYF